The 17 T cell receptor beta chains in this list originate from one sample, sequenced in a study of blood T cell repertoires in COVID-19. Here immunoSEQ multiplex PCR was the method, and the copy in TCRdb shows in-frame clones only, minus some. The data hold 300,000 to 350,000 clones, with roughly 87% observed a single time. Sequencing was carried out using PBMCs or T cells enriched from blood (not recorded which). These receptor sequences come from a woman aged 18-30 years who had recovered from COVID-19.

The chain is built from TRBV7-2 and TRBJ1-4; TRBD1 matches 8 bases. The V segment lost 5 bases and the J segment 6 bases; nucleotides outside the gene matches: 5. This CDR3 region has 14 residues. CDR1 and CDR2 from the germline V gene are SGHTA and FQGNSA. DNA of the CDR3: TGTGCCAGCAGCCAAAGGACAGGGCATGAAAAACTGTTTTTT. It translates to CASSQRTGHEKLFF.

In nucleotides, the CDR3 is TGTGCCAGCAGCTTAGGGGTTTTGCGACAGCGATCTGGAAACACCATATATTTT. Its translation: CASSLGVLRQRSGNTIYF. The rearrangement uses TRBV7-6 and TRBJ1-3; a weak D match, TRBD1 (5 bases). The length of the CDR3 is 18 residues. Per the germline V gene, CDR1 is SGHVS and CDR2 is FNYEAQ. V was cut by 1 base and J by 1 base, with 17 bases left in between.

This clone came up a few times. V gene TRBV7-3 combines with J gene TRBJ1-2, with D perhaps TRBD1 (5 bases). The ends were cut back, 5 bases at V and 3 bases at J, with 13 bases in the middle. This CDR3 is built from 14 residues. CDR1 is SGHTA and CDR2 is FQGTGA in the germline V gene. The CDR3 is CASSPQGTDYGYTF. In nucleotides, the CDR3 is TGTGCCAGCAGCCCCCAGGGAACAGACTATGGCTACACCTTC.

This clone was counted between two and nine times. This chain joins TRBV6-5 and TRBJ1-5; the match to TRBD1 covers 7 bases. Germline V lookup: CDR1 MNHEY, CDR2 SVGAGI. Trimming took 4 bases from V and 7 from J; bases not matched to a gene: 7. This CDR3 has 14 amino acids. The CDR3 spells CASSLTGAWQPQHF. In nucleotides, the CDR3 is TGTGCCAGCAGTTTAACAGGGGCATGGCAGCCCCAGCATTTT.

The chain recombines TRBV7-2 with TRBJ1-2; 10 nucleotides match TRBD1. Germline V gene sequence: CDR1 SGHTA, CDR2 FQGNSA. J gave up 7 bases and V 5 bases, and 10 bases lay outside the gene matches. The CDR3 spans 15 residues. CDR3: CASSPRAGTGAGYTF. DNA of the CDR3: TGTGCCAGCAGCCCGAGGGCCGGGACAGGGGCTGGCTACACCTTC.

The V gene is TRBV7-2, the J gene TRBJ1-1, with a weak D call TRBD1 (6 bases). The CDR3 runs 13 residues. V lost 5 bases to trimming and J lost 8 bases, with 15 bases between them. Looked up from germline, CDR1 is SGHTA and CDR2 is FQGNSA. CDR3 region: CASSQNREGEAFF. Written as DNA, the CDR3 is TGTGCCAGCAGCCAAAACAGGGAGGGAGAAGCTTTCTTT.

V usage is TRBV5-4 and J usage is TRBJ2-3; 11 positions agree with TRBD2. This CDR3 is 16 amino acids long. V gave up 5 bases and J gave up 2 bases; unmatched junction bases: 7. Germline CDR1 is SGHNT and CDR2 is YYREEE (reference sequence). The CDR3 DNA reads as TGTGCCAGCAGTTCCGGACTAGCGGGCCCCACAGATACGCAGTATTTT. Protein sequence: CASSSGLAGPTDTQYF.

This chain connects TRBV5-6 to TRBJ2-1, with 8 bases aligning to TRBD1. V was clipped by 1 base and J by 8 bases; unmatched bases: 8. This CDR3 is 15 amino acids long. Germline CDR1 reads SGHDT; CDR2 reads YYEEEE. The CDR3 region has the DNA TGTGCCAGCAGCTTGCGGCAGGGGGCAGGGTATGAGCAGTTCTTC. Its protein product is CASSLRQGAGYEQFF.

The gene calls are TRBV5-4 and TRBJ1-5; weak D call: TRBD1 (5 bases). Trimming stripped 1 base from V and 4 bases from J, with 12 bases between. The germline V gene encodes CDR1 SGHNT and CDR2 YYREEE (reference sequence). The CDR3 has 15 amino acids. The CDR3 reads CASSLQGTQNQPQHF. The CDR3 bases are TGTGCCAGCAGCTTGCAGGGAACCCAGAATCAGCCCCAGCATTTT.

This sequence joins TRBV7-3 and TRBJ2-5, with 10 bases fitting TRBD2. Germline lookup yields CDR1 SGHTA and CDR2 FQGTGA. There are 15 residues in the CDR3. Unmatched junction bases numbered 9, after V lost 4 bases and J lost 7 bases. For the CDR3, the DNA is TGTGCCAGCAGCTCCAGCGGGGGGGCGTTGGCGACCCAGTACTTC. Residues: CASSSSGGALATQYF.

The chain is built from TRBV6-5 and TRBJ2-3; 8 nucleotides align to TRBD1. The CDR3 totals 16 residues. V shed 3 bases and J 1 base; nucleotides not matched to a gene: 6. Germline loops: CDR1 MNHEY, CDR2 SVGAGI. The CDR3 nucleotides read TGTGCCAGCAGTTATCCCGCGACAGGGGGCACAGATACGCAGTATTTT. This gives the protein CASSYPATGGTDTQYF.

The V gene is TRBV20-1, the J gene TRBJ1-2; D uncertain. Per germline, CDR1 DFQATT and CDR2 SNEGSKA (reference sequence). The CDR3 is 10 amino acids. Trimming pared 6 bases from V and 6 bases from J, leaving 8 bases between. Here the CDR3 DNA reads TGCAGTGCCACACAGAATGGCTACACCTTC. Protein product: CSATQNGYTF.

The V gene is TRBV7-3, the J gene TRBJ2-3; tentatively, D is TRBD2 (5 bases). This CDR3 contains 17 residues. Trimming removed 4 bases at V and 0 bases at J, with 17 bases between. Germline V gene sequence: CDR1 SGHTA, CDR2 FQGTGA. The CDR3 region is CASSSPPGNHSTDTQYF. In DNA, the CDR3 is TGTGCCAGCAGCTCCCCTCCCGGGAACCATAGCACAGATACGCAGTATTTT.

This clone was observed a single time. CDR3 protein: CASRGSGGIYNEQFF. The CDR3 nucleotides are TGTGCCAGCAGGGGTAGCGGGGGGATCTACAATGAGCAGTTCTTC. The chain recombines TRBV11-2 with TRBJ2-1, with 10 positions matching TRBD2. Germline V gene data show CDR1 as SGHAT and CDR2 as FQNNGV. The CDR3 extends over 15 amino acids. Unmatched junction bases numbered 5, after V lost 6 bases and J lost 3 bases.

V gene TRBV5-4 combines with J gene TRBJ1-1; TRBD1 agrees at 10 bases. From germline, CDR1 is SGHNT and CDR2 YYREEE (reference sequence). J was trimmed by 1 base and V by 4 bases; bases with no gene match: 10. The CDR3 is 17 amino acids. Written as DNA, the CDR3 is TGTGCCAGCAGCCCGACAGGGGGCTTGCGGGGGAACACTGAAGCTTTCTTT. It translates to CASSPTGGLRGNTEAFF.

This clone was counted a few times. The chain recombines TRBV7-9 with TRBJ2-5; possible D gene TRBD1, 5 bases. V was trimmed by 5 bases and J by 5 bases, leaving 21 bases between them. This CDR3 contains 16 residues. Germline CDR1 SEHNR, CDR2 FQNEAQ (reference sequence). This chain's CDR3 is CASSPPDGRPGETQYF. DNA of the CDR3: TGTGCCAGCAGCCCCCCCGACGGCCGTCCAGGGGAGACCCAGTACTTC.

This clone was observed a single time. The chain recombines TRBV28 with TRBJ2-1; 13 bases are shared with TRBD2. This CDR3 is built from 15 residues. Germline CDR1 and CDR2: MDHEN and SYDVKM. With 5 bases clipped from V and 9 bases from J, the junction kept 7 bases outside the gene matches. The CDR3 reads CASSPSGLAGFEQFF. CDR3 in DNA: TGTGCCAGCAGTCCCTCGGGACTAGCGGGGTTTGAGCAGTTCTTC.